A single sample is the source of the 20 T cell receptor beta chains below, sequenced in a study of cytomegalovirus exposure and HLA in healthy donors. The PCR was carried out with 60 Vbeta primers and 13 Jbeta primers. Using immunoSEQ multiplex PCR, the repertoire was profiled, and TCRdb retains in-frame clones only, with some absent. The table has more than 200,000 clones, over 65% seen once. The sample consisted of PBMCs. These receptors were collected from a human donor in good health.

The chain carries TRBV5-1 and TRBJ1-4, with D maybe TRBD1 (5 bases). CDR3 size: 15 residues. The V end was cut by 4 bases, the J end by 7 bases, with 17 bases between. Looked up from germline, CDR1 is SGHRS and CDR2 is YFSETQ. The CDR3 loop is CASSTGDARGEKLFF. The CDR3 DNA reads as TGCGCCAGCAGCACGGGGGACGCCCGAGGTGAAAAACTGTTTTTT.

This chain connects TRBV7-9 to TRBJ2-1, with 9 bases identical to TRBD1. From germline, CDR1 is SEHNR and CDR2 FQNEAQ (reference sequence). The CDR3 consists of 16 residues. V lost 5 bases to trimming and J lost 5 bases; unmatched junction nucleotides: 10. CDR3 coding DNA: TGTGCCAGCAGCCCCTACGGACAGGGGCGTAACAATGAGCAGTTCTTC. Translated, it gives CASSPYGQGRNNEQFF.

The chain links TRBV7-6 to TRBJ1-1, with a weak D call TRBD1 (6 bases). The CDR3 totals 17 residues. V lost 1 base to trimming and J lost 4 bases, with 19 bases between them. Germline assignment: CDR1 SGHVS and CDR2 FNYEAQ. The CDR3: CASSLGQGWGPGTEAFF. CDR3 nucleotide sequence: TGTGCCAGCAGCTTAGGTCAGGGCTGGGGGCCTGGCACTGAAGCTTTCTTT.

The chain uses TRBV5-1 and TRBJ1-1; TRBD1 matches 10 bases. Per the germline V gene, CDR1 is SGHRS and CDR2 is YFSETQ. The CDR3 runs to 14 residues. V shed 0 bases, J shed 4 bases, and the junction held 0 bases outside the gene matches. The CDR3 spells CASSLGQGATEAFF. Written as DNA, the CDR3 is TGCGCCAGCAGCTTGGGACAGGGGGCCACTGAAGCTTTCTTT.

Judged by abundance, this clone is large (0.1 to 1%). For the CDR3, the DNA is TGTGCCAGCAGTTACTTAAAGTTGGTAGCCGGCGGGGAGCTGTTTTTT. This codes for CASSYLKLVAGGELFF. V gene TRBV6-5 combines with J gene TRBJ2-2; no firm D call. Trimming took 1 base from V and 7 from J, leaving 16 bases between them. The CDR3 consists of 16 residues. CDR1 MNHEY and CDR2 SVGAGI come from the germline V gene.

The V and J genes are TRBV5-6 and TRBJ2-3; 7 positions match TRBD2. V lost 0 bases, J lost 0 bases, and 4 bases stayed unmatched. This CDR3 spans 16 amino acids. Germline CDR1 and CDR2: SGHDT and YYEEEE. Written as DNA, the CDR3 is TGTGCCAGCAGCTTGGCTTGGGAGGGGAGCACAGATACGCAGTATTTT. This gives the protein CASSLAWEGSTDTQYF.

CDR3 DNA sequence: TGTGCCATCAGCTCGACAGGGGATGGCTACACCTTC. It is translated as CAISSTGDGYTF. V usage is TRBV10-3 and J usage is TRBJ1-2, with 8 bases aligning to TRBD1. This CDR3 contains 12 residues. Germline V gives CDR1 ENHRY, CDR2 SYGVKD. V was clipped by 6 bases and J by 6 bases; unmatched bases: 3.

This sequence joins TRBV6-1 and TRBJ2-7; a weak D match, TRBD2 (5 bases). In germline, CDR1 is MNHNS, CDR2 SASEGT. Trimming stripped 4 bases from V and 0 bases from J, with 16 bases between. The CDR3 totals 16 residues. For the CDR3, the DNA is TGTGCCAGCAGTGTTAGAGCGGCACTGAGCTCCTACGAGCAGTACTTC. It codes for CASSVRAALSSYEQYF.

This clone was counted a single time. The chain joins TRBV18 to TRBJ1-3, with D possibly TRBD1 on 5 matching bases. The CDR3 contains 15 residues. Trimming stripped 3 bases from V and 1 base from J, with 10 bases between. Germline V lookup: CDR1 KGHSH, CDR2 LQKENI. CDR3 nucleotide sequence: TGTGCCAGCTCACCGGGGGGGACGTCTGGAAACACCATATATTTT. As protein: CASSPGGTSGNTIYF.

The rearrangement joins TRBV27 to TRBJ2-7; D remains unclear. The germline gives CDR1 MNHEY, CDR2 SMNVEV (reference sequence). Trimming removed 3 bases from V and 1 base from J, with 13 bases in between. This CDR3 comprises 15 residues. The DNA for the CDR3 is TGTGCCAGCAGTTTTTCTTTTGGCAGATCCTACGAGCAGTACTTC. Translation: CASSFSFGRSYEQYF.

About this clone: Distinct nucleotide sequences in the sample also encode this CDR3. The V call is TRBV6-5, the J call TRBJ1-2, with 7 nucleotides matching TRBD1. V trimming: 0 bases; J trimming: 5 bases; junction bases outside the gene matches: 3. The CDR3 covers 14 residues. Germline assignment: CDR1 MNHEY and CDR2 SVGAGI. The CDR3 protein is CASSYSSGGYGYTF. The CDR3 nucleotides read TGTGCCAGCAGTTACTCATCAGGGGGTTATGGCTACACCTTC.

The chain employs TRBV7-2 and TRBJ2-7; 13 nucleotides line up with TRBD2. With 0 bases clipped from V and 2 bases from J, the junction kept 4 bases outside the gene matches. Germline CDR1 and CDR2: SGHTA and FQGNSA. This CDR3 spans 17 amino acids. CDR3 coding DNA: TGTGCCAGCAGCTTAGCGGGGACTAGCGGGATTCCCTACGAGCAGTACTTC. This gives the protein CASSLAGTSGIPYEQYF.

The J gene is TRBJ2-1, the V gene TRBV29-1; 11 bases fit TRBD2. The CDR3 spans 16 residues. V lost 6 bases to trimming and J lost 9 bases; unmatched junction nucleotides: 16. Germline lookup yields CDR1 SQVTM and CDR2 ANQGSEA. The CDR3 spells CSVAGTSGPLGGEQFF. The CDR3 DNA sequence: TGCAGCGTGGCTGGGACTAGCGGCCCTCTGGGTGGTGAGCAGTTCTTC.

The V gene is TRBV5-1, the J gene TRBJ2-2; 13 bases align to TRBD2. V lost 4 bases, J lost 2 bases, and 2 bases stayed unmatched. CDR3 length: 16 residues. Germline V gives CDR1 SGHRS, CDR2 YFSETQ. Here the CDR3 DNA reads TGCGCCAGCAGCCGGGGACTAGCGGGAAACACCGGGGAGCTGTTTTTT. As protein: CASSRGLAGNTGELFF. The full variable domain, completed using reference TRBV5-1 and TRBJ2-2, is KAGVTQTPRYLIKTRGQQVTLSCSPISGHRSVSWYQQTPGQGLQFLFEYFSETQRNKGNFPGRFSGRQFSNSRSEMNVSTLELGDSALYLCASSRGLAGNTGELFFGEGSRLTVL.

The chain recombines TRBV21-1 with TRBJ2-4; the table's D call TRBD2 went unverified against the DNA. TRBV21-1 is flagged as a pseudogene. The length of the CDR3 is 18 residues. The CDR3 DNA reads as TGTGCCAGCAGCAAAGGTGGGGGAGGGCGAGGGATCAAAAACATTCAGTACTTC. Translating it yields CASSKGGGGRGIKNIQYF.

This rearrangement joins TRBV27 to TRBJ2-1; maybe TRBD2 (5 bases). Germline CDR1 MNHEY, CDR2 SMNVEV (reference sequence). This CDR3 has 14 residues. Between the trimmed V and J ends, which lost 4 bases and 10 bases, there was a span of 17 bases. The CDR3 nucleotides are TGTGCCAGCAGTTCTCCGGGCCTAGCCCTCGAGCAGTTCTTC. Protein sequence: CASSSPGLALEQFF.

This sequence joins TRBV5-4 and TRBJ2-5, with D perhaps matching TRBD2 (7 bases). Germline CDR1 is SGHNT and CDR2 is YYREEE (reference sequence). The ends were cut back, 4 bases at V and 4 bases at J, with 17 bases in the middle. The CDR3 totals 15 residues. CDR3 region: CASSRGGGGVETQYF. CDR3 in DNA: TGTGCCAGCAGCCGTGGAGGGGGAGGGGTAGAGACCCAGTACTTC.

The chain has TRBV6-5 and TRBJ1-5, with D tentatively TRBD1 (5 bases). The CDR3 is 14 residues long. V shed 5 bases and J shed 4 bases, with 12 bases lying between them. The germline V gene encodes CDR1 MNHEY and CDR2 SVGAGI. This chain's CDR3 is CASSLRQTNQPQHF. CDR3 bases: TGTGCCAGCAGTCTGAGACAGACTAATCAGCCCCAGCATTTT.

The V gene is TRBV5-4, the J gene TRBJ2-1; the match to TRBD2 covers 9 bases. The CDR3 totals 15 residues. J lost 6 bases, V lost 0 bases, and 4 bases had no gene match. Per the germline V gene, CDR1 is SGHNT and CDR2 is YYREEE (reference sequence). The CDR3 DNA sequence: TGTGCCAGCAGCTTGGGACTAGCGGAGTCCAATGAGCAGTTCTTC. As protein: CASSLGLAESNEQFF.

The V gene is TRBV10-3, the J gene TRBJ2-7, with 7 positions matching TRBD1. The V and J ends lost 6 bases and 2 bases, in that order; junction bases with no gene match: 10. The germline gives CDR1 ENHRY, CDR2 SYGVKD. The CDR3 sequence is 15 residues long. As DNA, the CDR3 is TGTGCCATCAGCAACTCCGACAGGGCAACCTACGAGCAGTACTTC. This encodes CAISNSDRATYEQYF.